This is a list of T cell receptor beta chains from one sample in a study of OX40 agonist ivuxolimab in advanced cancers. Repertoires were generated with immunoSEQ multiplex PCR, while TCRdb's copy carries only in-frame clones and drops some. The sample has 50,000 to 70,000 clones, around 84% seen once. This sample comprised CD4+ or CD8+ T cells sorted from blood, obtained in a trial of the OX40 agonist ivuxolimab. The receptor source for this set is an adult with an advanced solid tumor such as melanoma, head and neck, liver or kidney cancer. Both conserved end residues are part of each CDR3. Each record gives: clone size, J gene, D gene, V gene, CDR3 DNA, CDR3 protein. D genes are given only for firm matches. The listing skips clone size in some rows; elsewhere it reads once, few, many or a size class.

>NA|TRBJ1-2|NA|TRBV10-2
TGCGCCAGCAGTTTCCCGGGGGCGGATGGCTACACCTTC
CASSFPGADGYTF
>NA|TRBJ2-3|TRBD1|TRBV30
TGTGCCTGGAGTGTAACAGGGGGCACAGATACGCAGTATTTT
CAWSVTGGTDTQYF
>once|TRBJ2-3|NA|TRBV2
TGTGCCAGCTTAGCCCAGGCAGATACGCAGTATTTT
CASLAQADTQYF
>few|TRBJ1-1|TRBD1|TRBV11-3
TGTGCCAGCAGAAAGGGACAGGGGGGGAACACTGAAGCTTTCTTT
CASRKGQGGNTEAFF
>NA|TRBJ1-1|NA|TRBV7-8
TGTGCCAGCAGCGCCAACAGGGCGGACACTGAAGCTTTCTTT
CASSANRADTEAFF
>NA|TRBJ1-1|NA|TRBV10-2
TGCGCCAGCAGCCTCCCTGGGGGGACTGAAGCTTTCTTT
CASSLPGGTEAFF
>NA|TRBJ2-2|TRBD1|TRBV28
TGTGCCAGCAGTTTACAGGGGGCTTATGCCGGGGAGCTGTTTTTT
CASSLQGAYAGELFF
>NA|TRBJ2-1|TRBD2|TRBV9
TGTGCCAGCAGCGTAATAACTAGCGGGGCATACAATGAGCAGTTCTTC
CASSVITSGAYNEQFF
>NA|TRBJ2-7|NA|TRBV7-9
TGTGCCAGCAGCCCCGGTCCGGTCCCATGGCAGTACTTC
CASSPGPVPWQYF
>NA|TRBJ1-5|NA|TRBV7-9
TGTGCCAGCAGCAATAGCAATCAGCCCCAGCATTTT
CASSNSNQPQHF
>NA|TRBJ2-1|NA|TRBV20-1
TGCAGACAATACTATGAGCAGTTCTTC
CRQYYEQFF
>NA|TRBJ1-1|TRBD1|TRBV5-6
TGTGCCAGCAGCTTAGACAGGGGCGTTGAAGCTTTCTTT
CASSLDRGVEAFF